The 18 T cell receptor beta chains presented below share a single source sample, sequenced in a study of T-cell reconstitution after alpha-beta-depleted transplantation in children. Preparation of the TCRbeta library involved a method that used unique molecular identifiers. TCRdb itself ran the PCR reads through MiXCR, one entry per CDR3 protein. The data show roughly 310,000 distinct CDR3 sequences, with 23% seen just once and 9.5% to 12% held by the top ten. Sequenced here: PBMCs, mostly from graft donor cells, sampled 180 days after TCRalphabeta/CD19-depleted stem cell transplant. The receptors were sampled from a male patient younger than 18 who had a stem cell transplant for acute lymphoblastic leukemia, so the T cells may come from the graft donor.

V and J are TRBV29-1 and TRBJ2-5, with D unresolved. The germline V gene encodes CDR1 SQVTM and CDR2 ANQGSEA. V dropped 5 bases and J dropped 0 bases, with 10 bases sitting between them. The CDR3 runs to 13 residues. The CDR3: CSVNAVYQETQYF. The DNA of the CDR3 is TGCAGCGTTAATGCAGTGTACCAAGAGACCCAGTACTTC.

A few counts support this clonotype. The chain carries TRBV5-1 and TRBJ2-6; unclear D gene. The germline CDR1 and CDR2 sequences are SGHRS and YFSETQ. The CDR3 is made up of 15 amino acids. V lost 5 bases to trimming and J lost 0 bases, with 9 bases between them. The CDR3: CASSPGHSGANVLTF. The CDR3 DNA is TGCGCCAGCAGTCCCGGTCACTCTGGGGCCAACGTCCTGACTTTC.

J is TRBJ2-7 and V is TRBV11-2, with D maybe TRBD2 (6 bases). With 6 bases removed from V and 3 bases from J, the gap between germline ends came to 18 bases. CDR3 size: 15 residues. In germline, CDR1 is SGHAT, CDR2 FQNNGV. CDR3 residues: CASRKPGTQYYEQYF. CDR3 in DNA: TGTGCCAGCAGAAAACCCGGGACTCAATACTACGAGCAGTACTTC.

The CDR3 reads CASSMDRAGANVLTF. The CDR3 DNA reads as TGTGCCAGCAGCATGGACAGGGCTGGGGCCAACGTCCTGACTTTC. This chain connects TRBV7-9 to TRBJ2-6; 8 bases match TRBD1. Germline V lookup: CDR1 SEHNR, CDR2 FQNEAQ (reference sequence). Trimming cost V 5 bases and J 2 bases; bases outside gene matches: 2. The CDR3 is 15 amino acids. Full variable domain (outside the CDR3, taken from reference TRBV7-9 and TRBJ2-6): DTGVSQNPRHKITKRGQNVTFRCDPISEHNRLYWYRQTLGQGPEFLTYFQNEAQLEKSRLLSDRFSAERPKGSFSTLEIQRTEQGDSAMYLCASSMDRAGANVLTFGAGSRLTVL.

This chain links TRBV5-1 with TRBJ2-3; TRBD2 agrees at 8 bases. V was pared by 3 bases and J by 4 bases, with 1 base of the junction left unmatched. CDR1 and CDR2 from the germline V gene are SGHRS and YFSETQ. This CDR3 comprises 13 residues. This CDR3 reads CASSWGLADTQYF. The CDR3 coding sequence is TGCGCCAGCAGCTGGGGACTAGCAGATACGCAGTATTTT.

The chain couples TRBV7-9 to TRBJ2-3, with D possibly being TRBD2 (6 bases). The germline CDR1 and CDR2 sequences are SEHNR and FQNEAQ (reference sequence). CDR3 length: 16 amino acids. The germline V and J ends were trimmed by 2 bases and 5 bases, with 17 bases remaining between them. The CDR3 loop is CASSLTFGEDGDTQYF. CDR3 DNA: TGTGCCAGCAGCTTAACATTTGGGGAGGATGGAGATACGCAGTATTTT. The whole variable domain, remainder taken from reference TRBV7-9 and TRBJ2-3, is DTGVSQNPRHKITKRGQNVTFRCDPISEHNRLYWYRQTLGQGPEFLTYFQNEAQLEKSRLLSDRFSAERPKGSFSTLEIQRTEQGDSAMYLCASSLTFGEDGDTQYFGPGTRLTVL.

The table lists this clonotype with a few counts. The chain recombines TRBV12-3 or TRBV12-4 with TRBJ1-2; D gene unclear. The CDR3 runs to 14 residues. The germline V and J ends were trimmed by 7 bases and 5 bases, with 17 bases remaining between them. The CDR3 sequence: CASTFLGLEYGYTF. The CDR3 DNA reads as TGTGCCAGCACTTTCTTGGGCCTTGAATATGGCTACACCTTC.

The rearrangement uses TRBV7-6 and TRBJ2-1; TRBD2 aligns across 7 bases. CDR1 is SGHVS, CDR2 FNYEAQ, per germline. The CDR3 spans 20 residues. J gave up 0 bases and V 1 base, and 15 bases lay outside the gene matches. The CDR3 sequence is CASSLVRQRGNFSSYNEQFF. The CDR3, as DNA: TGTGCCAGCAGCTTAGTTAGGCAGCGGGGCAATTTCAGCTCCTACAATGAGCAGTTCTTC. Variable domain in full (rest from reference TRBV7-6 and TRBJ2-1): GAGVSQSPRYKVTKRGQDVALRCDPISGHVSLYWYRQALGQGPEFLTYFNYEAQQDKSGLPNDRFSAERPEGSISTLTIQRTEQRDSAMYRCASSLVRQRGNFSSYNEQFFGPGTRLTVL.

This clonotype was counted a few times. This chain joins TRBV12-3 or TRBV12-4 and TRBJ1-2; maybe TRBD1 (5 bases). The CDR3 is made up of 15 amino acids. V lost 5 bases and J 10 bases, leaving 23 bases between the germline ends. The CDR3 sequence: CASSLVRAYRDDYTF. Written as DNA, the CDR3 is TGTGCCAGCAGTCTCGTCAGGGCGTATCGGGACGACTACACCTTC.

The chain recombines TRBV18 with TRBJ2-5; no definite D call. This CDR3 contains 15 residues. Trimming stripped 3 bases from V and 5 bases from J, with 16 bases between. The V gene's germline CDR1 is KGHSH and CDR2 LQKENI. The CDR3 DNA follows: TGTGCCAGCTCACCCTACTCGACAATCCAGGAGACCCAGTACTTC. Residues: CASSPYSTIQETQYF.

The chain has TRBV4-1 and TRBJ2-7; 7 bases are a match to TRBD2. The junction had 8 bases not matched to a gene; V was cut back by 3 bases and J by 0 bases. The CDR3 loop spans 16 amino acids. Germline V CDR1 and CDR2: MGHRA, YSYEKL. The CDR3 sequence: CASSHSLAESSYEQYF. In DNA form, the CDR3 reads TGCGCCAGCAGCCATAGTCTAGCGGAGAGCTCCTACGAGCAGTACTTC.

In this sample, this clonotype turned up a few times. The rearrangement uses TRBV4-1 and TRBJ2-3, with 7 bases matching TRBD2. Germline-derived CDR1 and CDR2 are MGHRA and YSYEKL. V lost 6 bases, J lost 1 base, and 7 bases stayed unmatched. The CDR3 contains 15 residues. The CDR3 DNA sequence: TGCGCCAGCAGTTGGCGGGAGCCTCGCACAGATACGCAGTATTTT. As protein: CASSWREPRTDTQYF.

The J gene is TRBJ2-1, the V gene TRBV27; D may correspond to TRBD1 or TRBD2 (5 bases each). CDR3 length: 18 amino acids. The germline CDR1 and CDR2 sequences are MNHEY and SMNVEV (reference sequence). V gave up 0 bases and J gave up 0 bases, with 15 bases separating them. The DNA for the CDR3 is TGTGCCAGCAGTTTATCGTCCAGGGACCCTCCCTCCTACAATGAGCAGTTCTTC. Residues: CASSLSSRDPPSYNEQFF.

This chain joins TRBV9 and TRBJ2-1; 8 nucleotides agree with TRBD1. Trimming at V came to 2 bases and at J to 3 bases, leaving 7 bases not matched to a gene. CDR3 length: 16 residues. Germline V gene lookup returns CDR1 SGDLS and CDR2 YYNGEE. The DNA for the CDR3 is TGTGCCAGCAGCGTGACCGGGACAGGAAACTACAATGAGCAGTTCTTC. Its protein product is CASSVTGTGNYNEQFF.

This clonotype has at least ten counts. This chain connects TRBV5-1 to TRBJ1-1; no clear D. Germline assignment: CDR1 SGHRS and CDR2 YFSETQ. This CDR3 contains 11 residues. The V end lost 4 bases, the J end lost 8 bases, and 9 bases lay between the germline ends. The CDR3 DNA reads TGCGCCAGCAGCCTAAGACTCGAAGCTTTCTTT. Translated: CASSLRLEAFF. Looking up the rest from reference TRBV5-1 and TRBJ1-1 gives the full variable domain: KAGVTQTPRYLIKTRGQQVTLSCSPISGHRSVSWYQQTPGQGLQFLFEYFSETQRNKGNFPGRFSGRQFSNSRSEMNVSTLELGDSALYLCASSLRLEAFFGQGTRLTVV.

This chain connects TRBV27 to TRBJ1-3; D gene ambiguous. The CDR3 is 14 residues long. Germline CDR1 MNHEY, CDR2 SMNVEV (reference sequence). The DNA of the CDR3 is TGTGGTGCGGGGTCCTTGAGAACTGGAAACACCATATATTTT. Translation: CGAGSLRTGNTIYF.

The chain couples TRBV25-1 to TRBJ2-7; D assignment may be TRBD1 or TRBD2 (5 bases each). This CDR3 has 13 amino acids. The V gene lost 6 bases and the J gene lost 7 bases, with 16 bases spanning the gap. Germline CDR1 and CDR2: MGHDK and SYGVNS. CDR3 in amino acids: CASSVVRGGEQYF. CDR3 sequence (DNA): TGTGCCAGCAGCGTTGTGAGGGGTGGAGAGCAGTACTTC.

Only a few counts were recorded for this clonotype. The genes are TRBV14 and TRBJ1-2; D remains ambiguous. CDR1 and CDR2 from the germline V gene are SGHDN and FVKESK. V dropped 1 base and J dropped 6 bases, with 6 bases sitting between them. The CDR3 runs 12 residues. The CDR3 DNA reads TGTGCCAGCAGCCAAGCGAGGGATGGCTACACCTTC. Its protein product is CASSQARDGYTF.